This T cell receptor beta chain was captured by sequencing in a study of response to subunit inactivated influenza vaccine. Study-wide results and caveats: With each seasonal influenza vaccination, the authors suggested, few new T cells are recruited.

V lost 7 bases, J lost 9 bases, and 5 bases stayed unmatched. The CDR3 covers 11 residues. This clonotype was seen more than once but under ten times. The antigen remains unidentified. Each CDR3 protein gets one entry after TCRdb re-called the RT-PCR reads with MiXCR. The sample yields more than 700,000 distinct CDR3 sequences, 21% seen once. Sample: PBMCs from blood, taken roughly 5 days after vaccination. The sequence derives from a middle-aged man who received an inactivated influenza vaccine. The chain uses TRBV12-3 or TRBV12-4 and TRBJ1-2, with 7 nucleotides matching TRBD1. The CDR3 loop reads CASTYRGRYTF. In nucleotides, the CDR3 is TGTGCCAGCACCTACAGGGGACGCTACACCTTC.